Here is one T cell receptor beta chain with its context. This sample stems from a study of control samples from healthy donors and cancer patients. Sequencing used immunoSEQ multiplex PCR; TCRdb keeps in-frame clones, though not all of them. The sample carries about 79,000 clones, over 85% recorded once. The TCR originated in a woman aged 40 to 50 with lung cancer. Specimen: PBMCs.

The chain's CDR3 is CASSVVENNYGYTF. CDR3 coding DNA: TGTGCCAGCAGCGTAGTTGAGAATAACTATGGCTACACCTTC. V is TRBV9 and J is TRBJ1-2; no firm D call. Germline CDR1 SGDLS, CDR2 YYNGEE. CDR3 length: 14 amino acids. Trimming took off 0 bases at V and 1 base at J, with 7 bases between the two ends.